The clone carrying this TCR beta chain was found many times. Its antigen is as yet unknown. The source material, RNA transcripts, was used to amplify TCR beta CDR3 regions. The study used the HTBI primer set for a first-round RT-PCR of the TCR CDR3. TCRdb re-called the multiplex PCR reads through MiXCR, storing one row per CDR3 protein. The sample lists more than 350,000 distinct CDR3 sequences, about 16% seen once, with around 20% in the top ten. This sample was taken from a study of T cells in Graves' hyperthyroidism and ophthalmopathy. Study results and limitations: A model of 13 V-J features distinguished ophthalmopathy from stable hyperthyroidism.

The CDR3 totals 16 residues. Germline lookup yields CDR1 KGHSH and CDR2 LQKENI. The V gene lost 3 bases and the J gene lost 0 bases, with 12 bases spanning the gap. Sequencing was performed on blood. The gene calls are TRBV18 and TRBJ1-3; D not resolved. The TCR comes from an older woman with Graves' ophthalmopathy. The CDR3 coding sequence is TGTGCCAGCTCACCGGGTACTCCTAGCTCTGGAAACACCATATATTTT. Amino acids: CASSPGTPSSGNTIYF.